The TCR beta chain described here comes from a study of T-cell reconstitution after alpha-beta-depleted transplantation in children. The authors prepared the TCRbeta library with unique molecular identifiers. In TCRdb, the PCR reads were re-called with MiXCR into one record per CDR3 protein. This table has approximately 220,000 distinct CDR3 sequences, approximately 15% appearing once. Trimming shortened V by 1 base and J by 5 bases, and 5 bases separated the two germline ends. Per germline, CDR1 LGHDT and CDR2 YNNKEL (reference sequence). The CDR3 sequence is 13 residues long. This clonotype came up a few times.

This clonotype originated in a male patient between 2 and 9 years old who had a stem cell transplant for acute lymphoblastic leukemia, so the T cells may come from the graft donor. V is TRBV3-1 and J is TRBJ1-4; the D is unclear. The specimen comprised PBMCs, mostly from graft donor cells, sampled 360 days after TCRalphabeta/CD19-depleted stem cell transplant. CDR3 sequence (DNA): TGTGCCAGCAGCCAAGGCAGGAATGAAAAACTGTTTTTT. Translating it yields CASSQGRNEKLFF. Full variable domain (outside the CDR3, taken from reference TRBV3-1 and TRBJ1-4): DTAVSQTPKYLVTQMGNDKSIKCEQNLGHDTMYWYKQDSKKFLKIMFSYNNKELIINETVPNRFSPKSPDKAHLNLHINSLELGDSAVYFCASSQGRNEKLFFGSGTQLSVL.